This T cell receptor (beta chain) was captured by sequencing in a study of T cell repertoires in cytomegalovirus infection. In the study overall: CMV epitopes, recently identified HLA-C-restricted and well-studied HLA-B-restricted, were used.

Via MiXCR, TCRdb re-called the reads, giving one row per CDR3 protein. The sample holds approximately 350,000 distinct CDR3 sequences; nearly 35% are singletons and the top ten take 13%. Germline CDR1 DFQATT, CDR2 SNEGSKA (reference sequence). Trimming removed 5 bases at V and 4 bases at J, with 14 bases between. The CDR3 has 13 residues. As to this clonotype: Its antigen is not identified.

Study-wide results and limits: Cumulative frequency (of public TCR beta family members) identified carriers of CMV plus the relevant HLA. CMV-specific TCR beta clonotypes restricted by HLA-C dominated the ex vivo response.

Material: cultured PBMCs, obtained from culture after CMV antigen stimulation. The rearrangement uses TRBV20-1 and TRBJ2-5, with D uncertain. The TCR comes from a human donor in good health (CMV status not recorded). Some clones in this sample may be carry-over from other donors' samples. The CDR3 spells CSAENPVRETQYF. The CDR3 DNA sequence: TGCAGTGCTGAGAACCCCGTCAGAGAGACCCAGTACTTC.